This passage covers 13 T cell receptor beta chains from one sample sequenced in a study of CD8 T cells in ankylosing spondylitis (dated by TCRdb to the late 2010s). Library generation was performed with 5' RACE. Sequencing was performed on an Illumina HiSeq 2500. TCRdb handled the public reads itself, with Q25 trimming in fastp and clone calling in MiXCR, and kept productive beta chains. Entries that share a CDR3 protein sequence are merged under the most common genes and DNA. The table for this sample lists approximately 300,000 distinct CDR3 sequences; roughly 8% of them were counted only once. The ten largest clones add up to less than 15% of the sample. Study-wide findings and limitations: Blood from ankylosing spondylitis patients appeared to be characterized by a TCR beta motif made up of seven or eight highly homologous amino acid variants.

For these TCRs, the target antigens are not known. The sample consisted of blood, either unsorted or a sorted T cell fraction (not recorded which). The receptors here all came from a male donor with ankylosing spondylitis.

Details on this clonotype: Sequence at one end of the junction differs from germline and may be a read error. Here the CDR3 DNA reads TGTGCCTGCAGCCAAGACTTAGCACGCACAGATACGCAGTATTTT. It codes for CACSQDLARTDTQYF. The chain recombines TRBV3-1 with TRBJ2-3, with D unclear. In germline, CDR1 is LGHDT, CDR2 YNNKEL (reference sequence). This CDR3 has 15 residues.

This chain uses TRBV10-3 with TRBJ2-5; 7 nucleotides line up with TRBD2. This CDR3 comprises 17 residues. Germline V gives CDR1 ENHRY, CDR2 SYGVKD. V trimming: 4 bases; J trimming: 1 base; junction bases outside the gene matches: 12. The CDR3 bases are TGTGCCATCAGTGGCTGGCCCGGCGGGAGAGGCCAAGAGACCCAGTACTTC. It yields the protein CAISGWPGGRGQETQYF.

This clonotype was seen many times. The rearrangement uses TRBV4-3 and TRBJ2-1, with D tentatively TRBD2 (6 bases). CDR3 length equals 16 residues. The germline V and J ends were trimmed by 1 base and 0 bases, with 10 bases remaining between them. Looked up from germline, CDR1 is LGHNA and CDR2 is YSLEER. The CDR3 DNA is TGCGCCAGCAGCCAAGGCGGGGATAGCTCCTACAATGAGCAGTTCTTC. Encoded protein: CASSQGGDSSYNEQFF.

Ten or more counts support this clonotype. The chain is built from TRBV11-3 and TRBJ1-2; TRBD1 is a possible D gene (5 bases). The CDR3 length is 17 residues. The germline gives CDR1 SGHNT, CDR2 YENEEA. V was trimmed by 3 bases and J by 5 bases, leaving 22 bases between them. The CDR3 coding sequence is TGTGCCAGCAGCTTTTTAATTTTGGGGGGACCCATATATGGCTACACCTTC. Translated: CASSFLILGGPIYGYTF. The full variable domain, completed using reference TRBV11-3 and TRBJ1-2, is EAGVVQSPRYKIIEKKQPVAFWCNPISGHNTLYWYLQNLGQGPELLIRYENEEAVDDSQLPKDRFSAERLKGVDSTLKIQPAELGDSAVYLCASSFLILGGPIYGYTFGSGTRLTVV.

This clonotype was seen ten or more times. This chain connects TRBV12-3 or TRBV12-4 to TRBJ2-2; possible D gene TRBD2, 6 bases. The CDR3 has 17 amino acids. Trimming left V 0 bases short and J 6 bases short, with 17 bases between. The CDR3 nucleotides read TGTGCCAGCAGTTTAGCACTAGCTGGTTTTTTGGCCGGGGAGCTGTTTTTT. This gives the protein CASSLALAGFLAGELFF.

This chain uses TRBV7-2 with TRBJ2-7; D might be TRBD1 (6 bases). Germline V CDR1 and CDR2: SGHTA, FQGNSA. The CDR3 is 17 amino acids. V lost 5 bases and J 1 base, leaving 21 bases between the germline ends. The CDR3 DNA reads TGTGCCAGCAGCATCACCCGCAGGGGCGAAGAATCCTACGAGCAGTACTTC. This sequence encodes CASSITRRGEESYEQYF.

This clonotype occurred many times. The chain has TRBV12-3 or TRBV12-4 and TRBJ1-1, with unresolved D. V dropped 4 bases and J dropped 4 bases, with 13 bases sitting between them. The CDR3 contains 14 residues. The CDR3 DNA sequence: TGTGCCAGCAGTTCTTTGGGGTCGCTCACTGAAGCTTTCTTT. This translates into CASSSLGSLTEAFF.

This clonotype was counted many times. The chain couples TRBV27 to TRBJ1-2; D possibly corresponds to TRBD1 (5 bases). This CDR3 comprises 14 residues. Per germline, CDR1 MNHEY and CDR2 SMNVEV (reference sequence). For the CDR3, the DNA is TGTTCATGCAATACGGGGGTTCTCTTCTATGGCTACACCTTC. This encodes CSCNTGVLFYGYTF.

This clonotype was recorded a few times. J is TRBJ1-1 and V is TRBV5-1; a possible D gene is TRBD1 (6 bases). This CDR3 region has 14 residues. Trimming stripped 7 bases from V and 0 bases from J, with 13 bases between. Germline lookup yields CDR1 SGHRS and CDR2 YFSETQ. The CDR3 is CASGKQGLNTEAFF. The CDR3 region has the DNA TGCGCCAGCGGAAAACAGGGACTGAACACTGAAGCTTTCTTT.

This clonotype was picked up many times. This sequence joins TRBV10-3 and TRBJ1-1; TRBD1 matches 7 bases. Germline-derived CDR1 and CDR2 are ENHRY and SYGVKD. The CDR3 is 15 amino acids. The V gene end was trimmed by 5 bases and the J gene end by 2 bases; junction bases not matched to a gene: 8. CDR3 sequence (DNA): TGTGCCATCAGTACAGACAGGGTAGTAAACACTGAAGCTTTCTTT. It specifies CAISTDRVVNTEAFF.

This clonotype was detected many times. CDR3 nucleotide sequence: TGTGCTAGTGGTATTAGCGGGAGTTTCGACAATGAGCAGTTCTTC. The encoded protein is CASGISGSFDNEQFF. The chain is built from TRBV12-5 and TRBJ2-1, with 9 bases identical to TRBD2. Germline CDR1 is LGHNT and CDR2 is FRNRAP. The CDR3 spans 15 residues. The junction had 7 bases not matched to a gene; V was cut back by 5 bases and J by 5 bases.

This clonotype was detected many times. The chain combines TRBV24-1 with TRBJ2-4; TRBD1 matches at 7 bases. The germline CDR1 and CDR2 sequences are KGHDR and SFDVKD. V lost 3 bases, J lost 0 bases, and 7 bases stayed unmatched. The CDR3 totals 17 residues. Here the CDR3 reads CATSDKDRFLAKNIQYF. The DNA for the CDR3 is TGTGCCACCAGTGATAAGGACAGGTTCCTAGCCAAAAACATTCAGTACTTC.

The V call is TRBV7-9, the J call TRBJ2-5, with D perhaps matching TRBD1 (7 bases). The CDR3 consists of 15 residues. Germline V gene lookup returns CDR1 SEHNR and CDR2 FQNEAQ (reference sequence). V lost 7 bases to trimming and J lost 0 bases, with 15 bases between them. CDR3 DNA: TGTGCCAGCACTAACCGCGGGACAGACCAAGAGACCCAGTACTTC. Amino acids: CASTNRGTDQETQYF. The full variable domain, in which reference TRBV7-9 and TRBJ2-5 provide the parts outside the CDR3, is DTGVSQNPRHKITKRGQNVTFRCDPISEHNRLYWYRQTLGQGPEFLTYFQNEAQLEKSRLLSDRFSAERPKGSFSTLEIQRTEQGDSAMYLCASTNRGTDQETQYFGPGTRLLVL.